This is a list of T cell receptor beta chains from one sample in a study of blood T cell repertoires in COVID-19. TCRdb's table, derived via immunoSEQ multiplex PCR, lists solely in-frame clones and lacks some. The sample holds around 100,000 clones, 70% to 80% seen once. Input material: peripheral blood. These receptors originate from a woman in her 70s with acute or convalescent COVID-19. The CDR3 runs from the conserved cysteine through the conserved F or W. Each record gives: V gene, clone size, CDR3 length, J gene, CDR3 protein. Clone size is shown for a subset of rows, as once, few, many or a class of expanded clone.

TRBV6-5,.,13,TRBJ1-1,CASSRGQTTEAFF
TRBV5-1,.,14,TRBJ2-5,CASSLGSQGWTQYF
TRBV27,.,19,TRBJ1-4,CASSLSIGTGSFTNEKLFF
TRBV7-7,.,16,TRBJ2-2,CASSFVAGGNTGELFF
TRBV18,.,14,TRBJ1-1,CASSSQGFNTEAFF
TRBV3-1/TRBV3-2,once,14,TRBJ1-1,CASSQVVTGTEAFF
TRBV27,.,15,TRBJ1-3,CASSLSSLPGNTIYF
TRBV18,.,16,TRBJ2-2,CASSPAGTAIPGELFF
TRBV6-1,.,14,TRBJ1-6,CASSESGYNSPLHF
TRBV20-1,.,15,TRBJ1-5,CSASETGGHNQPQHF
TRBV15,.,13,TRBJ1-1,CATRTGKDTEAFF
TRBV18,.,14,TRBJ2-1,CASSPPVAGSEQFF
TRBV24-1,.,18,TRBJ2-1,CATSDPGLAGGVHNEQFF
TRBV19,.,14,TRBJ1-1,CASSIGRGIAEAFF
TRBV10-2,.,13,TRBJ1-5,CASGQNSNQPQHF
TRBV11-3,.,16,TRBJ1-3,CASSLGSGGLGNTIYF
TRBV12-3/TRBV12-4,.,11,TRBJ1-2,CASSSGGGYTF
TRBV9,.,15,TRBJ2-1,CASSVGTRGYNEQFF
TRBV19,.,13,TRBJ2-3,CASSDREVDTQYF
TRBV6-6,.,15,TRBJ1-2,CASSYLGTAAEGYTF
TRBV11-2,.,15,TRBJ2-5,CASSLGAGGGETQYF
TRBV11-2,.,13,TRBJ2-3,CASRGTNTDTQYF
TRBV6-5,.,16,TRBJ1-1,CASSYAQGLMNTEAFF
TRBV10-3,.,15,TRBJ2-1,CAIHPSSGDSNEQFF
TRBV3-1/TRBV3-2,once,15,TRBJ2-2,CASSLAGGGTGELFF
TRBV6-2/TRBV6-3,.,15,TRBJ2-5,CASSLASGGRETQYF
TRBV3-1/TRBV3-2,few,15,TRBJ2-3,CASSQNSGGGDTQYF
TRBV11-2,.,16,TRBJ2-3,CASSLDWAGGTDTQYF
TRBV5-4,.,13,TRBJ1-3,CASSQQTGNTIYF
TRBV7-8,.,15,TRBJ1-2,CASSTTGLVNYGYTF
TRBV28,.,13,TRBJ1-2,CASSTGTGDGYTF
TRBV2,.,16,TRBJ1-6,CASTPTGSSYNSPLHF
TRBV2,.,14,TRBJ2-7,CASSGNRGSSEQYF
TRBV5-1,.,13,TRBJ1-1,CASSQGGNTEAFF
TRBV19,.,14,TRBJ1-2,CASSIRQTNYGYTF
TRBV7-8,few,15,TRBJ2-4,CASSLASQARNIQYF
TRBV2,few,11,TRBJ1-1,CASRELTEAFF
TRBV19,.,12,TRBJ1-5,CASQSGGQPQHF
TRBV30,once,14,TRBJ2-2,CAWTYVMNTGELFF
TRBV6-5,.,14,TRBJ1-5,CASSSSGFNQPQHF
TRBV24-1,once,17,TRBJ1-4,CATSDSLEDRGNEKLFF